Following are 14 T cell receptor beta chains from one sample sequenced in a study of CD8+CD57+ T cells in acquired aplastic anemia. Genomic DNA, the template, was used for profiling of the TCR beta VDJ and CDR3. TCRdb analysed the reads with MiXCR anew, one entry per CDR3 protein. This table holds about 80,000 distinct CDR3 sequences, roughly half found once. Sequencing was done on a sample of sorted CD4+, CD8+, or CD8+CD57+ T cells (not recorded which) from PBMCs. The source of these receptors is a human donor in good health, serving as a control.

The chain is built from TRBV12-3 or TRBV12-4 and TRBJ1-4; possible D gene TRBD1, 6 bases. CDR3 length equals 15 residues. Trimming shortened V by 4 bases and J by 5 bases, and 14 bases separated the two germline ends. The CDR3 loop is CASSWQRGGNEKLFF. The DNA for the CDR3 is TGTGCCAGCAGTTGGCAAAGGGGGGGGAATGAAAAACTGTTTTTT.

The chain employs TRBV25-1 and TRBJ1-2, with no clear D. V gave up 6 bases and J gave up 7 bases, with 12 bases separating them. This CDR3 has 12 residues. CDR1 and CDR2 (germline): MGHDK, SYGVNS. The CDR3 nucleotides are TGTGCCAGCAGCGTAGAAAGCGGTGGCTACACCTTC. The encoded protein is CASSVESGGYTF.

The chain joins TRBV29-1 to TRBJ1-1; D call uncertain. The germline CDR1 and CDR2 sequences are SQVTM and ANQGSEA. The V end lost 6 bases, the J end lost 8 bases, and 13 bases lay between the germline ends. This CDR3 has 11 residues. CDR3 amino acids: CSVDSAFEAFF. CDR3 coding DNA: TGCAGCGTGGACTCTGCGTTCGAAGCTTTCTTT. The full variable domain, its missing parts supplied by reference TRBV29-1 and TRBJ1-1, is SAVISQKPSRDICQRGTSLTIQCQVDSQVTMMFWYRQQPGQSLTLIATANQGSEATYESGFVIDKFPISRPNLTFSTLTVSNMSPEDSSIYLCSVDSAFEAFFGQGTRLTVV.

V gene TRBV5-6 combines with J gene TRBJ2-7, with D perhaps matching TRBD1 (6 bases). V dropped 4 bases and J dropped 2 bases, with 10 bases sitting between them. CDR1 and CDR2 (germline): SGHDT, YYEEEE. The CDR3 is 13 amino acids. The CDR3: CASSVRGPYEQYV. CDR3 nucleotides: TGTGCCAGCAGCGTCAGGGGTCCCTACGAGCAGTACGTC.

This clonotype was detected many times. The CDR3 region has the DNA TGTGCCAGCAGCCCACAACTTACGACAGGGCAAGAGACCCAGTACTTC. Protein sequence: CASSPQLTTGQETQYF. This sequence joins TRBV7-9 and TRBJ2-5, with TRBD1 matching 7 bases. The CDR3 length is 16 residues. V lost 5 bases and J lost 2; bases outside the gene matches: 11. CDR1 SEHNR and CDR2 FQNEAQ come from the germline V gene (reference sequence).

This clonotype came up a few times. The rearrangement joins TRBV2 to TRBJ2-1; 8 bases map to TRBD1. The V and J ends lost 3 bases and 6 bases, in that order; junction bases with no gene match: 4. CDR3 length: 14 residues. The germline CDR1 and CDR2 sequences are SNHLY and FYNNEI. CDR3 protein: CASSERDRSNEQFF. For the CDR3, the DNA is TGTGCCAGCAGTGAGAGGGACAGGAGCAATGAGCAGTTCTTC.

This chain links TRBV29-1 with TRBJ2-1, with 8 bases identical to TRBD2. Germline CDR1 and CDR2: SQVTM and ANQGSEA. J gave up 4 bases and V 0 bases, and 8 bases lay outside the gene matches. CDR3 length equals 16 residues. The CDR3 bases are TGCAGCGTTGAAGATCTGGCCGGGGGGGTTTACAATGAGCAGTTCTTC. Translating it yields CSVEDLAGGVYNEQFF.

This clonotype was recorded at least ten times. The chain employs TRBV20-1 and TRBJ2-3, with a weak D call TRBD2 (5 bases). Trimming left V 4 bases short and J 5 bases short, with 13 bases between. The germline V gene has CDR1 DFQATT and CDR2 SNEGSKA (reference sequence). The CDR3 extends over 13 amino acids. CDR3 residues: CSAIQAAGDTQYF. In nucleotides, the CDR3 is TGCAGTGCTATCCAGGCGGCGGGAGATACGCAGTATTTT.

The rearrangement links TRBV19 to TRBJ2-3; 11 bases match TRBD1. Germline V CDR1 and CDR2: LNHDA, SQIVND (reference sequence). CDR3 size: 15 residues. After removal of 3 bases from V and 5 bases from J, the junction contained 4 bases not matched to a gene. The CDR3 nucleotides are TGTGCCAGTAGTATCATTGGGACAGGGGGAGATACGCAGTATTTT. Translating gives CASSIIGTGGDTQYF.

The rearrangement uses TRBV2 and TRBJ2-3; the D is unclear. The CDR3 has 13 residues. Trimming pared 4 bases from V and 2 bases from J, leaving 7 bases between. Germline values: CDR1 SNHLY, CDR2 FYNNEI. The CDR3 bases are TGTGCCAGCAGTGGACCGTACACAGATACGCAGTATTTT. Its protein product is CASSGPYTDTQYF.

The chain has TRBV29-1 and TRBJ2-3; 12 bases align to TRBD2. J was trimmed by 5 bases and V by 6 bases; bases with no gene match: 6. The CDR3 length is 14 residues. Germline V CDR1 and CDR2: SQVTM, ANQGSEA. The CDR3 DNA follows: TGCAGCGTCCTAGCGGGGGGGTCGGGAGATACGCAGTATTTT. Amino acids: CSVLAGGSGDTQYF.

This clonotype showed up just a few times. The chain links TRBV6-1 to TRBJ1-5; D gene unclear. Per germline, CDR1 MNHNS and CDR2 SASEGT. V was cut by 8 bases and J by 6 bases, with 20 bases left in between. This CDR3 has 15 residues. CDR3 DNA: TGTGCCAGCGAAGATGAGACAAGGTGGGGTCAGCCCCAGCATTTT. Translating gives CASEDETRWGQPQHF.

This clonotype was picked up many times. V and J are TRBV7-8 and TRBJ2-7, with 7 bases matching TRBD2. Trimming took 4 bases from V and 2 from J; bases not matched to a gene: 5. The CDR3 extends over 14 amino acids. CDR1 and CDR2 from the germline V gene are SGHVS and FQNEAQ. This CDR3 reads CASSSGGRTYEQYF. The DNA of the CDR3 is TGTGCCAGCAGCTCGGGGGGTCGCACCTACGAGCAGTACTTC.

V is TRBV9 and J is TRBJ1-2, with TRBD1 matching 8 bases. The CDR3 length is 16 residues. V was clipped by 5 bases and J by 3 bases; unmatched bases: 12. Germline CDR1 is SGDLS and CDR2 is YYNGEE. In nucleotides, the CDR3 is TGTGCCAGCAGTCCTACCCCACAGGGGGGGGACTATGGCTACACCTTC. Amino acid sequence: CASSPTPQGGDYGYTF.